The 16 T cell receptor beta chains below were found in one sample sequenced in a study of T cells expressing NK-cell markers. TCRdb re-called the 5' RACE reads, yielding one record per CDR3 amino acid sequence without DNA. In all, the sample yields 350,000 to 400,000 distinct CDR3 sequences. Material: blood T cells: a sorted CD56 or NKG2C T cell subset, CD4+ or CD8+ T cells, or bulk PBMC T cells (not recorded which). These receptor sequences come from a woman aged 50 to 60 in good health.

The rearrangement joins TRBV5-5 to TRBJ2-3; the TCRdb call, TRBD1, lacks DNA for checking. Germline V CDR1 and CDR2: SGHKS, YYEKEE (reference sequence). The CDR3 runs to 15 residues. The CDR3 is CASSYRGNGGDTQYF.

The V and J genes are TRBV5-1 and TRBJ2-7; the TRBD1 assignment by TCRdb is unverifiable without DNA. The CDR3 loop spans 14 amino acids. Germline lookup yields CDR1 SGHRS and CDR2 YFSETQ. The CDR3 here is CASSPGQDGYEQYF. The complete variable domain, with remaining parts taken from reference TRBV5-1 and TRBJ2-7, reads KAGVTQTPRYLIKTRGQQVTLSCSPISGHRSVSWYQQTPGQGLQFLFEYFSETQRNKGNFPGRFSGRQFSNSRSEMNVSTLELGDSALYLCASSPGQDGYEQYFGPGTRLTVT.

Here the CDR3 reads CSARGGLAGASYNEQFF. The chain joins TRBV20-1 to TRBJ2-1; without DNA, the TCRdb call of TRBD2 cannot be checked. Germline assignment: CDR1 DFQATT and CDR2 SNEGSKA (reference sequence). The CDR3 length is 17 residues.

This rearrangement joins TRBV24-1 to TRBJ2-1; absent DNA, TCRdb's TRBD1 call cannot be checked. The CDR3 totals 12 residues. The germline V gene has CDR1 KGHDR and CDR2 SFDVKD. The CDR3 spells CATSEHRRRQFF.

The gene calls are TRBV5-6 and TRBJ1-5. Germline values: CDR1 SGHDT, CDR2 YYEEEE. The CDR3 runs 14 residues. CDR3 amino acids: CASSLGVGDQPQHF.

V gene TRBV2 combines with J gene TRBJ2-7; lacking DNA, the TRBD1 call made by TCRdb goes unchecked. Germline V gene sequence: CDR1 SNHLY, CDR2 FYNNEI. This CDR3 has 16 residues. CDR3 sequence reads: CASSEETGHISYEQYF.

This chain uses TRBV29-1 with TRBJ1-2; TCRdb indicates TRBD1, and absent DNA this call remains unverified. The CDR3 totals 14 residues. Germline V gene data show CDR1 as SQVTM and CDR2 as ANQGSEA. This CDR3 is CSVEDKGQTYGYTF.

CDR3 in amino acids: CASSFRASGRGGEQFF. The chain links TRBV12-3 or TRBV12-4 to TRBJ2-1; the TCRdb D gene call, TRBD2, has no DNA to confirm it. This CDR3 contains 16 residues.

This chain's CDR3 is CASRGQGSSTDTQYF. The chain joins TRBV2 to TRBJ2-3; TCRdb's D call, TRBD1, is unchecked because there is no DNA. This CDR3 has 15 residues. Germline loops: CDR1 SNHLY, CDR2 FYNNEI.

The chain employs TRBV27 and TRBJ2-1; TCRdb picks TRBD2, but there is no DNA to check that call. This CDR3 is 13 amino acids long. CDR1 is MNHEY and CDR2 is SMNVEV in the germline V gene (reference sequence). The CDR3 protein is CASSFARFNEQFF.

V is TRBV9 and J is TRBJ2-4; the TCRdb D gene call, TRBD1, has no DNA to confirm it. This CDR3 comprises 19 residues. Germline CDR1 is SGDLS and CDR2 is YYNGEE. The CDR3 loop is CASSEDDRGGVQSKNIQYF.

The rearrangement uses TRBV5-1 and TRBJ1-5; there is no DNA to check the TCRdb D call of TRBD1. Germline CDR1 and CDR2: SGHRS and YFSETQ. CDR3 length: 17 residues. CDR3 amino acids: CASSLGTGGLSNQPQHF. The variable domain in full, completed from reference TRBV5-1 and TRBJ1-5, reads KAGVTQTPRYLIKTRGQQVTLSCSPISGHRSVSWYQQTPGQGLQFLFEYFSETQRNKGNFPGRFSGRQFSNSRSEMNVSTLELGDSALYLCASSLGTGGLSNQPQHFGDGTRLSIL.

J is TRBJ2-1 and V is TRBV7-2; checking the TCRdb D call of TRBD2 is not possible without DNA. The CDR3 loop spans 15 amino acids. The germline V gene has CDR1 SGHTA and CDR2 FQGNSA. The CDR3 spells CASSSLGTRDNEQFF.

The chain uses TRBV7-8 and TRBJ2-7; as DNA is missing, the TRBD1 call by TCRdb cannot be tested. Per the germline V gene, CDR1 is SGHVS and CDR2 is FQNEAQ. The CDR3 has 16 amino acids. The CDR3 sequence: CASSLGRGLPKSEQYF.

The chain couples TRBV7-9 to TRBJ2-7; the D call from TCRdb, TRBD2, cannot be confirmed without DNA. This CDR3 is built from 15 residues. CDR1 is SEHNR, CDR2 FQNEAQ, per germline (reference sequence). The CDR3 here is CASSEVAGTSYEQYF.

The V and J genes are TRBV7-9 and TRBJ2-1. The CDR3 spans 16 residues. CDR1 and CDR2 (germline): SEHNR, FQNEAQ (reference sequence). The CDR3 spells CASSRFTNNPDNEQFF. The whole variable domain, filled in from reference TRBV7-9 and TRBJ2-1, reads DTGVSQNPRHKITKRGQNVTFRCDPISEHNRLYWYRQTLGQGPEFLTYFQNEAQLEKSRLLSDRFSAERPKGSFSTLEIQRTEQGDSAMYLCASSRFTNNPDNEQFFGPGTRLTVL.